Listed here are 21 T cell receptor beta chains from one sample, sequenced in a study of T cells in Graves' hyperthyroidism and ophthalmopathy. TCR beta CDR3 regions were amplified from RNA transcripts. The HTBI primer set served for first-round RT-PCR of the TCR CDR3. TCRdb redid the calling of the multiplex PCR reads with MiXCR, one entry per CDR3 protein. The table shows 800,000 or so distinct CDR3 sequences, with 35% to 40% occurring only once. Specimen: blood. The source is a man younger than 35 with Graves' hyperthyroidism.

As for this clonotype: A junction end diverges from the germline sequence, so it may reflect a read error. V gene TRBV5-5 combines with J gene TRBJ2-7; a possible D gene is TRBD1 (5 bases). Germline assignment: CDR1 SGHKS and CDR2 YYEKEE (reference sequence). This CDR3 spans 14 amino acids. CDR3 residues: CALSGSRYSYEQYF. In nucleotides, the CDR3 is TGCGCCCTCTCAGGGTCGAGGTACTCCTACGAGCAGTACTTC. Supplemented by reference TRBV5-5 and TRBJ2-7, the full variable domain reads DAGVTQSPTHLIKTRGQQVTLRCSPISGHKSVSWYQQVLGQGPQFIFQYYEKEERGRGNFPDRFSARQFPNYSSELNVNALLLGDSALYLCALSGSRYSYEQYFGPGTRLTVT.

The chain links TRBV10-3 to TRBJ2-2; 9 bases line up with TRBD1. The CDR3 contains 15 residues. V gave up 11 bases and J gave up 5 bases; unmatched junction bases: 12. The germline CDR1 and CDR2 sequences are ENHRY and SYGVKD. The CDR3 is CAVRPGQGGTGELFF. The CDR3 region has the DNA TGTGCCGTTCGCCCGGGACAGGGTGGTACCGGGGAGCTGTTTTTT.

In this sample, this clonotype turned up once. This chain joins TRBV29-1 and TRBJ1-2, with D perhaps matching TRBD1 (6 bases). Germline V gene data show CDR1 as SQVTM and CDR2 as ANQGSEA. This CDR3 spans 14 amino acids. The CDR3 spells CRDRGQQPDYGYTF. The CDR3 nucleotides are TGCAGAGATCGTGGACAGCAGCCTGACTATGGCTACACCTTC.

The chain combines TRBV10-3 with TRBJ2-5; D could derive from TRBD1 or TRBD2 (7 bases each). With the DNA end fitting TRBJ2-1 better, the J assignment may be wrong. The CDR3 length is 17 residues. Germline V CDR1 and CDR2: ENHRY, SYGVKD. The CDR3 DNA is TGTGCCATCAGTGAGTCGGTGGGCAGGGGGGGAATCGATGAGCAGTTCTTC. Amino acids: CAISESVGRGGIDEQFF.

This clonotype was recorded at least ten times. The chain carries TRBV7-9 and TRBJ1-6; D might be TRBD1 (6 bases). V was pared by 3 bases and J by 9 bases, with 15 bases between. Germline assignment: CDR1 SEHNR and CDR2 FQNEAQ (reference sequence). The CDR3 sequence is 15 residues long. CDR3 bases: TGTGCCAGCAGCTTTGACGCAGGGGTCGTTTCACCCCTCCACTTT. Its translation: CASSFDAGVVSPLHF.

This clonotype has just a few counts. The CDR3 loop reads CATSRETAAIEAFF. The DNA of the CDR3 is TGTGCCACCAGCAGAGAGACAGCAGCGATTGAAGCTTTCTTT. The J gene is TRBJ1-1, the V gene TRBV15; D perhaps matches TRBD1 (5 bases). Trimming took 0 bases from V and 7 from J, leaving 12 bases between them. Looked up from germline, CDR1 is LNHNV and CDR2 is YYDKDF (reference sequence). The CDR3 runs 14 residues.

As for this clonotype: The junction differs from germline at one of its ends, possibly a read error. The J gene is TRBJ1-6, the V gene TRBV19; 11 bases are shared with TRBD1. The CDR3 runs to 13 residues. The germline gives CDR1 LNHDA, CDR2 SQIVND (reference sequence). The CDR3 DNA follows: TGTGCCCCTCCCGGGACAGGGGGATCACCACTCCACTTT. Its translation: CAPPGTGGSPLHF.

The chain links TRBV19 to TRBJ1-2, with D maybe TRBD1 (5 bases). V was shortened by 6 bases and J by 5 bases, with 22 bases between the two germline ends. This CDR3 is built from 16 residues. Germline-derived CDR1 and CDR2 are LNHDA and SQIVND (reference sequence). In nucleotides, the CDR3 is TGTGCCAGTAGCACGACGACCGGGGTAACAGGATATGGCTACACCTTC. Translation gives CASSTTTGVTGYGYTF.

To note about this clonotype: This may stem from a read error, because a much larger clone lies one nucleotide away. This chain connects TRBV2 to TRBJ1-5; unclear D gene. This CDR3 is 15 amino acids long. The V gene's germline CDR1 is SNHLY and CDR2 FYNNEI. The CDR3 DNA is TGTGCCAGCAAGGTCGGCAGGAGTAGCAATCCGCCCCAGCATTTT. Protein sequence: CASKVGRSSNPPQHF. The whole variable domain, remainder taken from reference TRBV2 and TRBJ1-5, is EPEVTQTPSHQVTQMGQEVILRCVPISNHLYFYWYRQILGQKVEFLVSFYNNEISEKSEIFDDQFSVERPDGSNFTLKIRSTKLEDSAMYFCASKVGRSSNPPQHFGDGTRLSIL.

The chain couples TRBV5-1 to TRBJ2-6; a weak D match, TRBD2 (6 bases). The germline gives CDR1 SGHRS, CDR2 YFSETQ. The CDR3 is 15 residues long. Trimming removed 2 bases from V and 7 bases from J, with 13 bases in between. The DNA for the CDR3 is TGCGCCAGCAGCTTTACGGCCGGGAGTGCCAACGTCCTGACTTTC. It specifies CASSFTAGSANVLTF.

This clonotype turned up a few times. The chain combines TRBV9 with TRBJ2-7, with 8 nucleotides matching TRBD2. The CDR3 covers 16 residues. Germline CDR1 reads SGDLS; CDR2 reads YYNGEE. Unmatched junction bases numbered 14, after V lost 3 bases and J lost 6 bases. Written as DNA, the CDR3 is TGTGCCAGCAGCGCGGGTCTCGAGGCGGGAGGTCTCGAGCAGTACTTC. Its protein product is CASSAGLEAGGLEQYF. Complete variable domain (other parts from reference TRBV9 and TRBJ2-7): DSGVTQTPKHLITATGQRVTLRCSPRSGDLSVYWYQQSLDQGLQFLIQYYNGEERAKGNILERFSAQQFPDLHSELNLSSLELGDSALYFCASSAGLEAGGLEQYFGPGTRLTVT.

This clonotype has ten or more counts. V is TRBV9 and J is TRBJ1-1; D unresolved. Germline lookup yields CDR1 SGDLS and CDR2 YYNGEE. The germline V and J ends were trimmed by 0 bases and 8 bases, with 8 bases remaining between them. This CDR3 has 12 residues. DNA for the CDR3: TGTGCCAGCAGCGTAGGTACGGCAGAAGCTTTCTTT. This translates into CASSVGTAEAFF.

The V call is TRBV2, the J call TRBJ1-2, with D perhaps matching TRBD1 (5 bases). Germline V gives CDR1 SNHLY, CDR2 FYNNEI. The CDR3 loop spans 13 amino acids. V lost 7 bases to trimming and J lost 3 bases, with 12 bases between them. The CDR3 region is CASTRDAYYGYTF. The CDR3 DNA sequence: TGTGCCAGCACCAGGGACGCTTACTATGGCTACACCTTC.

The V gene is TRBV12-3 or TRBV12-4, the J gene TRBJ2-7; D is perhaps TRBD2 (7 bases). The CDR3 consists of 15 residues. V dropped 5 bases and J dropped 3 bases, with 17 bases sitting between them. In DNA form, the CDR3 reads TGTGCCAGCAGTCCCCTGGGCGGGGGCCTCTACGAGCAGTACTTC. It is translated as CASSPLGGGLYEQYF.

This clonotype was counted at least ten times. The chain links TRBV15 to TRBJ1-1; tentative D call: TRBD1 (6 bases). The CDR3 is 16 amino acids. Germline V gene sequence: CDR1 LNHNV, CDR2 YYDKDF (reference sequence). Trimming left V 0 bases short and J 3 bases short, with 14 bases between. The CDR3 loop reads CATSRDRTAFYTEAFF. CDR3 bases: TGTGCCACCAGCAGAGATAGGACAGCATTTTACACTGAAGCTTTCTTT.

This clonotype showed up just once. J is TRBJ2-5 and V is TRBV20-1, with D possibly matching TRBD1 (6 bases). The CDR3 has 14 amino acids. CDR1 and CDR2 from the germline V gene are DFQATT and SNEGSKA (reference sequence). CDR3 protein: CSLVTAGAQETQYF. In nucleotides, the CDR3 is TGCAGCCTTGTAACGGCAGGGGCCCAAGAGACCCAGTACTTC.

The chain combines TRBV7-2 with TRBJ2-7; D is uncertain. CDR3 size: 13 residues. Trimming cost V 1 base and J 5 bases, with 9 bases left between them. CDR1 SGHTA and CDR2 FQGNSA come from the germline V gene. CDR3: CASSLELHNEQYF. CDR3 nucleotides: TGTGCCAGCAGCTTAGAATTGCATAACGAGCAGTACTTC.

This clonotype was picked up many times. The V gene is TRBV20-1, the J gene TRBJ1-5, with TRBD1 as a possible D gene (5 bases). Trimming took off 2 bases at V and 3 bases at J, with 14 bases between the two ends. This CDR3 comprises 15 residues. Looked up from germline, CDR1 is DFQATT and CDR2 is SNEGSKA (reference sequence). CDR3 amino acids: CSARTMGGDNQPQHF. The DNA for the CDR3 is TGCAGTGCTAGAACAATGGGAGGGGACAATCAGCCCCAGCATTTT.

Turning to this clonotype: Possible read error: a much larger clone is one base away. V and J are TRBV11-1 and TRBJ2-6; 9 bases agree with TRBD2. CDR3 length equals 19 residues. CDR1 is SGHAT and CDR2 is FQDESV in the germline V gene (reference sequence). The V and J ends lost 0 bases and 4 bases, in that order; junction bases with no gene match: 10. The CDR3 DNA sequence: TGTGCCAGCAGCTTAGCGGGACTAGCCGGACTGGCGGGGGCCAACGTCCTGACTTTC. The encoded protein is CASSLAGLAGLAGANVLTF.

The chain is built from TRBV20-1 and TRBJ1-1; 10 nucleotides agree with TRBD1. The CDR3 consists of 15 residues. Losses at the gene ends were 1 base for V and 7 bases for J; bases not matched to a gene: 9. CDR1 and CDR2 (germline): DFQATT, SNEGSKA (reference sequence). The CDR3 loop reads CSARVVGDRGDEAFF. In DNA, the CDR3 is TGCAGTGCTAGAGTAGTGGGGGACAGGGGTGATGAAGCTTTCTTT.

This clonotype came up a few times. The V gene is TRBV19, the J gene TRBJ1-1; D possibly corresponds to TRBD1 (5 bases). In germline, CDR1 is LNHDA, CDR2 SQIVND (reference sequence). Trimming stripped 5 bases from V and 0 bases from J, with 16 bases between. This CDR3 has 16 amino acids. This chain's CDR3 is CASSSYRGRLNTEAFF. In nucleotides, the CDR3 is TGTGCCAGTAGTTCTTACCGGGGACGGTTGAACACTGAAGCTTTCTTT. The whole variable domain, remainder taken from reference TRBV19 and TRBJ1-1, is DGGITQSPKYLFRKEGQNVTLSCEQNLNHDAMYWYRQDPGQGLRLIYYSQIVNDFQKGDIAEGYSVSREKKESFPLTVTSAQKNPTAFYLCASSSYRGRLNTEAFFGQGTRLTVV.